One TCR beta chain is described in this entry. The sample belongs to a study of blood T cell repertoires in COVID-19. About the research overall: Samples representing acute and convalescent COVID-19 were sourced from the United States, Italy and Spain.

Repertoires were generated with immunoSEQ multiplex PCR, while TCRdb's copy carries only in-frame clones and drops some. Found here are roughly 330,000 clones, roughly 87% of them singletons; the top ten hold approximately 9.3%. The Seattle site enrolled patients during active infection and followed them longitudinally. V gave up 6 bases and J gave up 2 bases, with 13 bases separating them. The CDR3 totals 14 residues. CDR1 and CDR2 from the germline V gene are MNHEY and SVGAGI. This TCR derives from a man between 25 and 39 years old with COVID-19, enrolled during active disease. The source material was peripheral blood. The chain is built from TRBV6-5 and TRBJ1-2, with D hard to call. CDR3 region: CASRSEGRNYGYTF. The DNA of the CDR3 is TGTGCCAGCAGAAGCGAGGGTCGGAACTATGGCTACACCTTC.